This is a list of T cell receptor beta chains from one sample in a study of CD8 T cells in Susac syndrome. TCRdb ran MiXCR on the immunoSEQ multiplex PCR reads and lists one entry per CDR3 protein. The sample has more than 100,000 distinct CDR3 sequences; 96% are singletons. Source material: CD4+ T cells from PBMCs. The receptors shown here come from a human donor with Susac syndrome. Each CDR3 is given with its conserved first and last residue. D genes are given only for firm matches. Size is stated for part of the rows, as once, few or many counts, or as a class when the clone is expanded.

CDR3 DNA: TGTGCCTGGAGAAAGGGACACCTTACGGGGACCCAGTACTTC
CDR3 protein: CAWRKGHLTGTQYF
clone size: NA
V gene: TRBV30
D gene: NA
J gene: TRBJ2-5

CDR3 DNA: TGTGCCAGTAGTATTCGGAGAGGGGAGACCCAGTACTTC
CDR3 protein: CASSIRRGETQYF
clone size: NA
V gene: TRBV19
D gene: NA
J gene: TRBJ2-5

CDR3 DNA: TGTGCCAGCACTCCAGGGGGTACGAGCACTGAAGCTTTCTTT
CDR3 protein: CASTPGGTSTEAFF
clone size: NA
V gene: TRBV3-1
D gene: TRBD1
J gene: TRBJ1-1

CDR3 DNA: TGTGCCAGCAGGGCACGGACTAGCGGGAACAATGAGCAGTTCTTC
CDR3 protein: CASRARTSGNNEQFF
clone size: NA
V gene: TRBV12-3/TRBV12-4
D gene: TRBD2
J gene: TRBJ2-1

CDR3 DNA: TGTGCCAGCAGTTACTCCCAGGGGGGCACTGAAGCTTTCTTT
CDR3 protein: CASSYSQGGTEAFF
clone size: NA
V gene: TRBV6-5
D gene: TRBD1
J gene: TRBJ1-1

CDR3 DNA: TGTGCCAGCAGTTTAGTACAGGGTGGCAATGAGCAGTTCTTC
CDR3 protein: CASSLVQGGNEQFF
clone size: once
V gene: TRBV28
D gene: NA
J gene: TRBJ2-1

CDR3 DNA: TGTGCCAGCAGTCCGGGGGACAGGGGGCTACAACGGGCCTACACCTTC
CDR3 protein: CASSPGDRGLQRAYTF
clone size: once
V gene: TRBV2
D gene: TRBD1
J gene: TRBJ1-2

CDR3 DNA: TGTGCCAGCAGCTTAGGGACTTCTCTAAGCTCCTACAATGAGCAGTTCTTC
CDR3 protein: CASSLGTSLSSYNEQFF
clone size: NA
V gene: TRBV11-2
D gene: NA
J gene: TRBJ2-1

CDR3 DNA: TGCAGTGCTAGCAAGGACAGGGGCATCACAGATACGCAGTATTTT
CDR3 protein: CSASKDRGITDTQYF
clone size: NA
V gene: TRBV20-1
D gene: TRBD1
J gene: TRBJ2-3

CDR3 DNA: TGTGCCAGCAGCCCGCGGGCCTCCTTAGGCCAAGAGACCCAGTACTTC
CDR3 protein: CASSPRASLGQETQYF
clone size: NA
V gene: TRBV28
D gene: NA
J gene: TRBJ2-5

CDR3 DNA: TGTGCCAGCTCACCATTACGAGGAGAAAATCAGCCCCAGCATTTT
CDR3 protein: CASSPLRGENQPQHF
clone size: NA
V gene: TRBV18
D gene: NA
J gene: TRBJ1-5

CDR3 DNA: TGTGCCAGCAGCCCGCAGGGGTCGGAGCAGTACTTC
CDR3 protein: CASSPQGSEQYF
clone size: NA
V gene: TRBV11-2
D gene: NA
J gene: TRBJ2-7

CDR3 DNA: TGTGCCAGCAGCCCGGGTGGACTAGCGGGTTATACGCAGTATTTT
CDR3 protein: CASSPGGLAGYTQYF
clone size: NA
V gene: TRBV5-4
D gene: TRBD2
J gene: TRBJ2-3

CDR3 DNA: TGTGCCAGCAGCTTAGAAGTGGGAGCGGGATACAATGAGCAGTTCTTC
CDR3 protein: CASSLEVGAGYNEQFF
clone size: NA
V gene: TRBV7-6
D gene: TRBD2
J gene: TRBJ2-1

CDR3 DNA: TGTGCCAGCAGCTTCGTGACAGGGGGATCGGGGACCCAGTACTTC
CDR3 protein: CASSFVTGGSGTQYF
clone size: NA
V gene: TRBV11-2
D gene: TRBD1
J gene: TRBJ2-5

CDR3 DNA: TGTGCCAGCACCTACTCCGGGGAGCTCGCCAAAAACATTCAGTACTTC
CDR3 protein: CASTYSGELAKNIQYF
clone size: NA
V gene: TRBV2
D gene: NA
J gene: TRBJ2-4

CDR3 DNA: TGCAGCGTTGGGACAGGGGAGCGCAATCAGCCCCAGCATTTT
CDR3 protein: CSVGTGERNQPQHF
clone size: NA
V gene: TRBV29-1
D gene: TRBD1
J gene: TRBJ1-5

CDR3 DNA: TGTGCCTGGAGTCGACCGGGGACAGATACGCAGTATTTT
CDR3 protein: CAWSRPGTDTQYF
clone size: once
V gene: TRBV30
D gene: NA
J gene: TRBJ2-3

CDR3 DNA: TGTGCCAGCAGCGTAGATCACGGGACTAGCGGTTACAATGAGCAGTTCTTC
CDR3 protein: CASSVDHGTSGYNEQFF
clone size: NA
V gene: TRBV9
D gene: TRBD2
J gene: TRBJ2-1

CDR3 DNA: TGTGCCAGCTCACCACGAGGGGATGGCTACACCTTC
CDR3 protein: CASSPRGDGYTF
clone size: NA
V gene: TRBV18
D gene: NA
J gene: TRBJ1-2

CDR3 DNA: TGTGCCAGCATTGGGGACAAAGGTTTGGGCTACACCTTC
CDR3 protein: CASIGDKGLGYTF
clone size: NA
V gene: TRBV6-5
D gene: NA
J gene: TRBJ1-2

CDR3 DNA: TGTGCCAGCAGTTCAGCGACAAAGGGGGCGAACTATGGCTACACCTTC
CDR3 protein: CASSSATKGANYGYTF
clone size: NA
V gene: TRBV28
D gene: TRBD1
J gene: TRBJ1-2

CDR3 DNA: TGCAGTGCTAGTCCGGGACTAGCAAATGAGCAGTTCTTC
CDR3 protein: CSASPGLANEQFF
clone size: NA
V gene: TRBV20-1
D gene: TRBD2
J gene: TRBJ2-1

CDR3 DNA: TGCAGCGTTGAAGAGGGGGGCAGGGGGGCCTACAATGAGCAGTTCTTC
CDR3 protein: CSVEEGGRGAYNEQFF
clone size: NA
V gene: TRBV29-1
D gene: NA
J gene: TRBJ2-1

CDR3 DNA: TGTGCCAGCAGTTCCACCCGACAGATACGCTCCTACGAGCAGTACTTC
CDR3 protein: CASSSTRQIRSYEQYF
clone size: NA
V gene: TRBV6-5
D gene: NA
J gene: TRBJ2-7

CDR3 DNA: TGTGCCAGCTCACCGGATCAGGGATCTGGGGCCAACGTCCTGACTTTC
CDR3 protein: CASSPDQGSGANVLTF
clone size: NA
V gene: TRBV18
D gene: NA
J gene: TRBJ2-6

CDR3 DNA: TGTGCCAGCAGCCCCCGGTCCGGAAACACCATATATTTT
CDR3 protein: CASSPRSGNTIYF
clone size: NA
V gene: TRBV3-1
D gene: NA
J gene: TRBJ1-3

CDR3 DNA: TGCGCCAGCAGCCAAGACGGAAATGGCTATGGCTACACCTTC
CDR3 protein: CASSQDGNGYGYTF
clone size: NA
V gene: TRBV4-3
D gene: NA
J gene: TRBJ1-2

CDR3 DNA: TGTGCCAGTAGTCTGGACAGGGCATCGTACACTGAAGCTTTCTTT
CDR3 protein: CASSLDRASYTEAFF
clone size: once
V gene: TRBV19
D gene: TRBD1
J gene: TRBJ1-1

CDR3 DNA: TGCAGCGTTCTCATCGGGGGGATCAGGACAGATACGCAGTATTTT
CDR3 protein: CSVLIGGIRTDTQYF
clone size: NA
V gene: TRBV29-1
D gene: TRBD2
J gene: TRBJ2-3

CDR3 DNA: TGTGCCAGCACCCAGACTAGCGGGAGTTCCCACGAGCAGTACTTC
CDR3 protein: CASTQTSGSSHEQYF
clone size: NA
V gene: TRBV27
D gene: TRBD2
J gene: TRBJ2-7

CDR3 DNA: TGTGCCAGCAGTGTGGGACTAGCGGGAGGCGGCTCTACCGAGCAGTACTTC
CDR3 protein: CASSVGLAGGGSTEQYF
clone size: NA
V gene: TRBV2
D gene: TRBD2
J gene: TRBJ2-7

CDR3 DNA: TGTGCCAGCAGCCAAGAAATAGCGGGAGGCCTAAACAAAGAGACCCAGTACTTC
CDR3 protein: CASSQEIAGGLNKETQYF
clone size: NA
V gene: TRBV4-2
D gene: TRBD2
J gene: TRBJ2-5

CDR3 DNA: TGCGCCAGCAGCCAAGAAGGTGTAACTAGCACAGATACGCAGTATTTT
CDR3 protein: CASSQEGVTSTDTQYF
clone size: NA
V gene: TRBV4-1
D gene: NA
J gene: TRBJ2-3

CDR3 DNA: TGTGCCACCAGTGCCGACGGACAGGCAGCTAACTATGGCTACACCTTC
CDR3 protein: CATSADGQAANYGYTF
clone size: NA
V gene: TRBV24-1
D gene: TRBD1
J gene: TRBJ1-2

CDR3 DNA: TGTGCCACCAGTGACGCCGGGACAGAAGCTTTCTTT
CDR3 protein: CATSDAGTEAFF
clone size: NA
V gene: TRBV24-1
D gene: NA
J gene: TRBJ1-1

CDR3 DNA: TGTGCCAGCAGCCTCCGGGACAAAGACACTGAAGCTTTCTTT
CDR3 protein: CASSLRDKDTEAFF
clone size: NA
V gene: TRBV3-1
D gene: NA
J gene: TRBJ1-1

CDR3 DNA: TGTGCCAGCAGGAAAGGGACAGTAAAAGGCGAGCAGTACTTC
CDR3 protein: CASRKGTVKGEQYF
clone size: NA
V gene: TRBV12-3/TRBV12-4
D gene: TRBD1
J gene: TRBJ2-7

CDR3 DNA: TGTGCCAGCAGGCCCGGGGGGGAAGGACAGCCCCAGCATTTT
CDR3 protein: CASRPGGEGQPQHF
clone size: NA
V gene: TRBV12-3/TRBV12-4
D gene: NA
J gene: TRBJ1-5

CDR3 DNA: TGTGCCACTCAACTGGGTGGGCCCTCCAAAAACATTCAGTACTTC
CDR3 protein: CATQLGGPSKNIQYF
clone size: NA
V gene: TRBV28
D gene: NA
J gene: TRBJ2-4

CDR3 DNA: TGCAGTGCTAGAGTTGCGACTGCCTACAATGAGCAGTTCTTC
CDR3 protein: CSARVATAYNEQFF
clone size: NA
V gene: TRBV20-1
D gene: NA
J gene: TRBJ2-1